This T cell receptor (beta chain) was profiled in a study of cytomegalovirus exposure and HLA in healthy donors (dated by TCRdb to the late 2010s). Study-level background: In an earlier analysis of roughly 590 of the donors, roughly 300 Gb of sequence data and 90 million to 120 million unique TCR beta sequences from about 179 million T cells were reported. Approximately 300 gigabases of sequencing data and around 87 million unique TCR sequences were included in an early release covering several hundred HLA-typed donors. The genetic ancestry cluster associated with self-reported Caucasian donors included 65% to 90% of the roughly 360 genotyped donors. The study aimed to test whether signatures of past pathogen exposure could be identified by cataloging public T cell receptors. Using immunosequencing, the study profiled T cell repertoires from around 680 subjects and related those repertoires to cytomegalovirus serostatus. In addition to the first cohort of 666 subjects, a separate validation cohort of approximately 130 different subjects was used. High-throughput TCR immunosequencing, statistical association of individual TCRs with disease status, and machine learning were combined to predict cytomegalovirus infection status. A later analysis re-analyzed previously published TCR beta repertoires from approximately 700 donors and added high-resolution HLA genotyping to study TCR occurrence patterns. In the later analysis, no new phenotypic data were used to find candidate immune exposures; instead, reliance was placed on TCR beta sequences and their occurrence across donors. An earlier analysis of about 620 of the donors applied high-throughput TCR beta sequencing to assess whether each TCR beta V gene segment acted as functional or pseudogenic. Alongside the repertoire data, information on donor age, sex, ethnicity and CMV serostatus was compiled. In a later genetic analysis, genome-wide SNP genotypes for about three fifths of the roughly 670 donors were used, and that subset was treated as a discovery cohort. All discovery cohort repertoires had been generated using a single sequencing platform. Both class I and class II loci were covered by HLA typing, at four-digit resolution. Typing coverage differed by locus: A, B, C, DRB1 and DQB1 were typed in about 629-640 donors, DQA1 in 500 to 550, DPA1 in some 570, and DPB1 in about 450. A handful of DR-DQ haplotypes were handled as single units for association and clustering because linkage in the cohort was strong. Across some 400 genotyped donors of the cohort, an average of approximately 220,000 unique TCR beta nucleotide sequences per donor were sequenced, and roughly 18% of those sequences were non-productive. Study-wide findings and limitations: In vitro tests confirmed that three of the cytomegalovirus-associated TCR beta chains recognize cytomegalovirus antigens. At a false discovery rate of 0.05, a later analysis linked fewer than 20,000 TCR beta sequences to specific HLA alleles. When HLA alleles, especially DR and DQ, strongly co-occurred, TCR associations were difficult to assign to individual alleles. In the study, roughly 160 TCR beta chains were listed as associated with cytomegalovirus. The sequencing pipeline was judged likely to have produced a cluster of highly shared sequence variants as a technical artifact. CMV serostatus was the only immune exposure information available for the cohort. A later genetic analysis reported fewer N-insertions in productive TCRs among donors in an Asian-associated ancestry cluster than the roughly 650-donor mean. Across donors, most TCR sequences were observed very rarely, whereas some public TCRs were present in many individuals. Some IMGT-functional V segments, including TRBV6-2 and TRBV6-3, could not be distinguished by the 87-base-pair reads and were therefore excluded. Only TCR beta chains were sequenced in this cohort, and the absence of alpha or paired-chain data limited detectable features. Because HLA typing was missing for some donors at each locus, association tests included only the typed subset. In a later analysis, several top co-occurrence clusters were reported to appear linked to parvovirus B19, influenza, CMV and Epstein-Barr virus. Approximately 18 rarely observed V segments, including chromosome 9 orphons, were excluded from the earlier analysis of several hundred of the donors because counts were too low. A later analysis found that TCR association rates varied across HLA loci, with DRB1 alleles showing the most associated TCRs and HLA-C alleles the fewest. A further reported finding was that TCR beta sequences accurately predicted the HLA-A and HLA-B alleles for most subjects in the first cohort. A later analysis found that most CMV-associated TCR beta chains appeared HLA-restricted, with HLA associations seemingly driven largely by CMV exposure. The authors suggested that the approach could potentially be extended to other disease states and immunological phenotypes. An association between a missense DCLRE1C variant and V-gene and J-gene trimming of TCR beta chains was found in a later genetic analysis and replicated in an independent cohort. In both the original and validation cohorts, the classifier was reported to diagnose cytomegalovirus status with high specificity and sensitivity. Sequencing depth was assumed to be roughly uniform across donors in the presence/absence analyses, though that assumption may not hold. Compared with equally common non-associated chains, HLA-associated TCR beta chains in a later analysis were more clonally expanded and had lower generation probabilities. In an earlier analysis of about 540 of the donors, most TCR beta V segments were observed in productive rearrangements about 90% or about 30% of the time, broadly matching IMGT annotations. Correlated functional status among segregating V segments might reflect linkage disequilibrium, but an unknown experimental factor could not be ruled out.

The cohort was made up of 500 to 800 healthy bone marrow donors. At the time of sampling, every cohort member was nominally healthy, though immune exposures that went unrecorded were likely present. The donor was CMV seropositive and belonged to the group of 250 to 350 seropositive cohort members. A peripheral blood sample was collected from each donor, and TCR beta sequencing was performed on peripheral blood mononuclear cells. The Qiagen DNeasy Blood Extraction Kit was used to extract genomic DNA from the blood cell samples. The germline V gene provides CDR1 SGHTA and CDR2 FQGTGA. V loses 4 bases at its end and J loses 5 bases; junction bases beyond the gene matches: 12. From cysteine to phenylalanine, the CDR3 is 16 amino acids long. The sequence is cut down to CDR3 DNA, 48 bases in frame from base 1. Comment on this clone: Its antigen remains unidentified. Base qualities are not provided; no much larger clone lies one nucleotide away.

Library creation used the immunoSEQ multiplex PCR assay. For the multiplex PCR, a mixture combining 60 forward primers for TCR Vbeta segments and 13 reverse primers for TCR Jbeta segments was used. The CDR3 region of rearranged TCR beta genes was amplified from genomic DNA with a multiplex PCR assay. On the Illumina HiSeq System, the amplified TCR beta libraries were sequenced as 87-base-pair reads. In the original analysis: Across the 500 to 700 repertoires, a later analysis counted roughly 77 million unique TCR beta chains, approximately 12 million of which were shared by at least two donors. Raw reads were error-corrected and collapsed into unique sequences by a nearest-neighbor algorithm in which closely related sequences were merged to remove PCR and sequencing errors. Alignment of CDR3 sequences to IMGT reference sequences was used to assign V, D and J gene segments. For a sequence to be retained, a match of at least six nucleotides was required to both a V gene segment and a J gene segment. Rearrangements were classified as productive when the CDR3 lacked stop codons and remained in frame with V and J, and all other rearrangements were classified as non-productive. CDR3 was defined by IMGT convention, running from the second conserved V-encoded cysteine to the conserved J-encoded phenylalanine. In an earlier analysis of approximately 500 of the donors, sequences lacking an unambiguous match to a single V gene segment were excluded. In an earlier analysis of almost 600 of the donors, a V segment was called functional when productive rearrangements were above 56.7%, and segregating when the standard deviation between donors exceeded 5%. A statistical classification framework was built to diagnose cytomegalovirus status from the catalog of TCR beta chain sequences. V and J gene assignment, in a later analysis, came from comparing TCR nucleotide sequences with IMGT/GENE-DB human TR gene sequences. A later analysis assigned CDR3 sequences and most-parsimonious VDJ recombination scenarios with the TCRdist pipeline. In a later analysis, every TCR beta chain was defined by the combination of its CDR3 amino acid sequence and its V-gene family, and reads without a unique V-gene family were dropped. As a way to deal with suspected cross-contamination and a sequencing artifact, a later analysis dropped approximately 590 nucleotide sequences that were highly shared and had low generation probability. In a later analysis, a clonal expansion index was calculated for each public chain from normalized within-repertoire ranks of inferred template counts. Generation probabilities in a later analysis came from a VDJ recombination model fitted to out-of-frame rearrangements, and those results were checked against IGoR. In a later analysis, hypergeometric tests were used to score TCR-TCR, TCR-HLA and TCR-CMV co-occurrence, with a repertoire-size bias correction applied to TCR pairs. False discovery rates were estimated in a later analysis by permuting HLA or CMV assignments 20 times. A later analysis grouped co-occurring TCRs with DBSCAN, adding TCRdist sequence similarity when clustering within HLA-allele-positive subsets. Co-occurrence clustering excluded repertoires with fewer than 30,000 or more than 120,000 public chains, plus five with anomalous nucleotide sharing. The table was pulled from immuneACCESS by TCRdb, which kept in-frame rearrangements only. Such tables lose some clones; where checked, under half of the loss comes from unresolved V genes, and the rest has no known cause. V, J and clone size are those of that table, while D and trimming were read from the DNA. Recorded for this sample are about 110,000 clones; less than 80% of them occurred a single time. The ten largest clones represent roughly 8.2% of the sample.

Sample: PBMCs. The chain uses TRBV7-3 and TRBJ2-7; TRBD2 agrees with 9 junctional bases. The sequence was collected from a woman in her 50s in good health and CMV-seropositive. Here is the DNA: TGTGCCAGCAGCTCCCGAGGGGGAGCGGGAGGTCACGAGCAGTACTTC. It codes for CASSSRGGAGGHEQYF.